This T cell receptor (beta chain) comes out of a study of T cell repertoires in ileal Crohn's disease. Study conclusions and caveats: Compared with non-smokers, active smokers at surgery showed more clonal expansions. All patients with clonality above 26.8% had endoscopic recurrence.

The CDR3 is 15 amino acids. The V gene end was trimmed by 8 bases and the J gene end by 0 bases; junction bases not matched to a gene: 7. The germline gives CDR1 MNHNS, CDR2 SASEGT. About this clone: What it binds is unknown.

Each sample's TCRB immunosequencing used around 0.45 micrograms of biopsy DNA. The repertoire was sequenced with immunoSEQ multiplex PCR; TCRdb's copy has only in-frame clones and lacks some. The sample carries some 13,000 clones, around four fifths recorded once. Eligibility required adulthood, ileal or ileocolonic Crohn's disease and indicated ileocolonic resection. Material: ileal tissue. The clonotype originates from an adult with Crohn's disease. V is TRBV6-1 and J is TRBJ1-5; 7 bases fit TRBD1. CDR3: CASGRTGDSNQPQHF. Here the CDR3 DNA reads TGTGCCAGCGGACGGACAGGCGATAGCAATCAGCCCCAGCATTTT.